This T cell receptor (beta chain) was recorded in a study of CD8 T cells in ankylosing spondylitis. TCRdb used MiXCR to reprocess the 5' RACE reads, holding one entry per CDR3 protein. This table has about 540,000 distinct CDR3 sequences, about an eighth appearing once. The study's findings and limits: Among TCR beta sequences, a motif of several highly homologous variants appeared characteristic of ankylosing spondylitis blood.

About this clonotype: Its antigen is currently unknown.

This receptor was taken from a male donor with ankylosing spondylitis. The material sequenced was blood, either unsorted or a sorted T cell fraction (not recorded which).

The CDR3 loop reads CASSLVRWGNTEAFF. For the CDR3, the DNA is TGTGCCAGCAGCTTAGTGCGGTGGGGGAACACTGAAGCTTTCTTT. The V gene is TRBV7-2, the J gene TRBJ1-1, with D hard to call. Germline lookup yields CDR1 SGHTA and CDR2 FQGNSA. The V end was cut by 1 base, the J end by 1 base, with 10 bases between. The CDR3 spans 15 residues.